This T cell receptor beta chain was recorded in a study of post-analysis software for immune sequencing data. Study results and limitations: Compared with controls, patients showed significantly lower normalized Chao1 diversity. In patients, TRBV5-6, TRBV5-1 and TRBV20-1 belonged to four or five TRBV segments found more frequently than in controls.

Libraries were made from TCR beta cDNA, and they carried unique molecular identifiers. TCRdb re-derived calls from the PCR reads in MiXCR, one entry per CDR3 protein. The data hold 750,000 to 900,000 distinct CDR3 sequences, with around 45% observed a single time. This clonotype has just one count. Its antigen is unknown. Trimming pared 1 base from V and 5 bases from J, leaving 15 bases between. The CDR3 consists of 14 residues. CDR1 is GTSNPN, CDR2 SVGIG, per germline (reference sequence). Sequencing used blood. V gene TRBV30 combines with J gene TRBJ2-7, with TRBD1 as a possible D gene (5 bases). The receptor was derived from a girl between 10 and 17 years old with multiple sclerosis. CDR3 DNA: TGTGCCTGGAGTGGGGTTGGCAGGGAACACGAGCAGTACTTC. Translation gives CAWSGVGREHEQYF.